What follows are 9 T cell receptor beta chains derived from one specimen sequenced in a study of T cell repertoires in cytomegalovirus infection. These receptors lack a known antigen. MiXCR was run by TCRdb on the reads, yielding one entry per CDR3 protein. The sample lists about 830,000 distinct CDR3 sequences, around a third seen once, with around an eighth in the top ten. The source was cultured CD8+ T cells from PBMCs, collected from culture after CMV antigen stimulation. The receptors originated from a human donor in good health (CMV status not recorded). Some clones in this sample may be carry-over from other donors' samples.

This clonotype was picked up a small number of times. CDR3 region: CASSRPGTSVNNEQFF. In DNA form, the CDR3 reads TGTGCCAGCAGTCGGCCCGGGACTAGCGTCAACAATGAGCAGTTCTTC. The gene calls are TRBV28 and TRBJ2-1; TRBD2 aligns across 10 bases. The germline V gene has CDR1 MDHEN and CDR2 SYDVKM. V was pared by 5 bases and J by 5 bases, with 9 bases of the junction left unmatched. This CDR3 contains 16 residues.

About this clonotype itself: A much larger clone lies a single base off, so this may be a read error. The rearrangement joins TRBV7-8 to TRBJ1-1, with 8 positions matching TRBD1. CDR3 size: 17 residues. Germline loops: CDR1 SGHVS, CDR2 FQNEAQ. The ends lost 4 bases at V and 0 bases at J; junction bases unmatched: 10. This CDR3 reads CASSWTGSGAMNTEAFF. The CDR3 bases are TGTGCCAGCAGCTGGACAGGGTCTGGGGCAATGAACACTGAAGCTTTCTTT.

The sample holds a few counts of this clonotype. The chain employs TRBV6-2 or TRBV6-3 and TRBJ2-1; D is ambiguous. Trimming stripped 6 bases from V and 9 bases from J, with 12 bases between. This CDR3 comprises 12 residues. CDR1 is MNHEY, CDR2 SVGEGT, per germline. Here the CDR3 DNA reads TGTGCCAGCAGCTCTCTCTGGCCTGAGCAGTTCTTC. Translation: CASSSLWPEQFF.

This chain uses TRBV20-1 with TRBJ1-1; 7 nucleotides align to TRBD1. CDR1 and CDR2 (germline): DFQATT, SNEGSKA (reference sequence). The V and J ends lost 6 bases and 3 bases, in that order; junction bases with no gene match: 7. The CDR3 totals 13 residues. Here the CDR3 reads CSAVDRVYTEAFF. The CDR3 bases are TGCAGTGCAGTAGACAGGGTGTACACTGAAGCTTTCTTT.

The chain joins TRBV7-9 to TRBJ1-5; 7 bases match TRBD1. With 5 bases clipped from V and 6 bases from J, the junction kept 7 bases outside the gene matches. Germline V lookup: CDR1 SEHNR, CDR2 FQNEAQ (reference sequence). This CDR3 has 14 residues. CDR3 region: CASSPRGGFQPQHF. The CDR3 nucleotides are TGTGCCAGCAGCCCCAGGGGGGGGTTTCAGCCCCAGCATTTT.

This clonotype was observed a few times. J is TRBJ2-7 and V is TRBV4-1; possibly TRBD1 or TRBD2 for D (6 bases each). CDR1 MGHRA and CDR2 YSYEKL come from the germline V gene. The CDR3 runs 15 residues. V lost 1 base and J 7 bases, leaving 17 bases between the germline ends. In nucleotides, the CDR3 is TGCGCCAGCAGCCAAGTTGGGGGGCCCTCTGGGGAGCAGTACTTC. It yields the protein CASSQVGGPSGEQYF.

The CDR3 coding sequence is TGTGCCAGCAGTGATGGGACAGGGATTAGGAACACCGGGGAGCTGTTTTTT. This translates into CASSDGTGIRNTGELFF. The chain recombines TRBV25-1 with TRBJ2-2, with TRBD1 matching over 9 bases. Germline V gene lookup returns CDR1 MGHDK and CDR2 SYGVNS. The V gene end was trimmed by 3 bases and the J gene end by 1 base; junction bases not matched to a gene: 6. The CDR3 runs 17 residues.

Written as DNA, the CDR3 is TGTGCCAGCAGTTACTCTACCACGTACGGCCGCAACTATGGCTACACCTTC. Its translation is CASSYSTTYGRNYGYTF. The chain is built from TRBV6-8 and TRBJ1-2, with unresolved D. Trimming removed 0 bases from V and 2 bases from J, with 16 bases in between. CDR1 is MNHGY and CDR2 is SAAAGT in the germline V gene. There are 17 residues in the CDR3.

The chain links TRBV20-1 to TRBJ1-1, with D unresolved. The V gene lost 6 bases and the J gene lost 2 bases, with 10 bases spanning the gap. Germline V gives CDR1 DFQATT, CDR2 SNEGSKA (reference sequence). This CDR3 has 12 residues. DNA for the CDR3: TGCAGTGCGCCCGAATTTAACACTGAAGCTTTCTTT. As protein: CSAPEFNTEAFF.